This T cell receptor (beta chain) was retrieved from a study of blood T cell repertoires in COVID-19. Study as a whole: The cDNA or gDNA used as material had been derived from T cells, B-cell-depleted T cells, or PBMCs.

Sequencing used immunoSEQ multiplex PCR; TCRdb keeps in-frame clones, though not all of them. The table includes 200,000 to 250,000 clones, roughly nine tenths detected once. Germline lookup yields CDR1 LNHDA and CDR2 SQIVND (reference sequence). The CDR3 is 14 amino acids. Germline trimming cut 6 bases from V and 3 bases from J; bases unmatched to any gene: 5. The TCR was taken from a man in his fifties or sixties with acute or convalescent COVID-19. Sequenced input: peripheral blood. The gene calls are TRBV19 and TRBJ2-7, with 10 positions matching TRBD1. The CDR3 region has the DNA TGTGCCAGTAGCCCTCGGACAGGGGGCTACGAGCAGTACTTC. It specifies CASSPRTGGYEQYF.